The entry below describes one TCR beta chain. Its antigen remains unidentified. An end of the junction does not agree with germline; a read error may underlie this. These data are taken from a study of tumor and adjacent non-tumor tissue in lung cancer. Study background: On average, productive TCRbeta reads reached about 4.4 million per sample.

The CDR3 runs to 14 residues. The germline V gene encodes CDR1 MDHEN and CDR2 SYDVKM. A modified ARM-PCR protocol with three rounds of nested PCR amplified TCRbeta. Each CDR3 protein gets one entry after TCRdb re-called the multiplex PCR reads with MiXCR. The sample records some 78,000 distinct CDR3 sequences, 65% to 90% being singletons. Study-level points and caveats: In normal lung, the top 100 clones were significantly more dominant than in tumor.

The template was RNA from unsorted bulk tissue. The chain has TRBV28 and TRBJ2-1; possible D gene TRBD2, 5 bases. Sequenced: lung tumor tissue. This TCR derives from a woman aged 45-60 years with non-small cell lung cancer. The CDR3 DNA is TGTGTCAGCATTCTGACTAACGGGTACAATGAGCATTTCTTC. Residues: CVSILTNGYNEHFF.